These T cell receptor beta chains were read from a single sample in a study of blood T cell repertoires in COVID-19. Profiled with immunoSEQ multiplex PCR; TCRdb holds only in-frame clones, not every one. The table has around 270,000 clones, 80% to 90% seen once. The sample comprised peripheral blood. The receptors shown here come from a man aged 30 to 45 with acute or convalescent COVID-19. The CDR3 runs from the conserved cysteine through the conserved F or W. D genes are given only for firm matches. The size of a clone is reported for some rows only, either as once, few or many, or as a class for expanded clones.

cdr3_length j_call clone_size v_call d_call cdr3_nt cdr3_aa
14 TRBJ1-2 few TRBV5-1 - TGCGCCAGCAGCTCGTCAGGTGCCGACTATGGCTACACCTTC CASSSSGADYGYTF
16 TRBJ2-3 - TRBV5-1 - TGCGCCAGCAGCTTGGAGACCGCCCGGGGGACAGATACGCAGTATTTT CASSLETARGTDTQYF
13 TRBJ2-3 - TRBV24-1 - TGTGCCACCAGTGATCCGAGCATTGATACGCAGTATTTT CATSDPSIDTQYF
20 TRBJ2-7 - TRBV5-1 TRBD2 TGCGCCAGCAGTCTGGGAGAGAGGCTAGCGGGGGGGATAAGCTCCTACGAGCAGTACTTC CASSLGERLAGGISSYEQYF
17 TRBJ2-7 - TRBV18 - TGTGCCAGCTCACCTCAGGGGCCTACAGCGGGGCCGTTGGGGCAGTACTTC CASSPQGPTAGPLGQYF
14 TRBJ1-2 - TRBV11-1 TRBD1 TGTGCCAGCAGCTTACGTCAGGGGGGTCCTGGCTACACCTTC CASSLRQGGPGYTF
16 TRBJ1-4 - TRBV4-1 - TGCGCCAGCAGCCAAACTCAGGGTACGACTAATGAAAAACTGTTTTTT CASSQTQGTTNEKLFF
15 TRBJ2-5 - TRBV18 TRBD1 TGTGCCAGCTCACCAGGACAGGGAGGAACAGAGACCCAGTACTTC CASSPGQGGTETQYF
13 TRBJ2-1 - TRBV5-1 - TGCGCCAGCAGCCCGGACTTTTACAATGAGCAGTTCTTC CASSPDFYNEQFF
11 TRBJ2-3 few TRBV30 - TGTGCCTGGAGTACAACAGATACGCAGTATTTT CAWSTTDTQYF
14 TRBJ1-5 - TRBV6-5 - TGTGCCAGCAGCCGAGGGGGGGGAGGCCAGCCCCAGCATTTT CASSRGGGGQPQHF
16 TRBJ2-3 once TRBV28 TRBD1 TGTGCCAGCAGGGCCCAGGGACAGGGAAGCACAGATACGCAGTATTTT CASRAQGQGSTDTQYF
17 TRBJ2-3 - TRBV5-4 - TGTGCCAGCAGCTTTGGGGGTGCGGGACCAAGCACAGATACGCAGTATTTT CASSFGGAGPSTDTQYF
15 TRBJ1-2 - TRBV9 - TGTGCCAGCAGCGTAGAAGCAGGGTGGAACTATGGCTACACCTTC CASSVEAGWNYGYTF
14 TRBJ1-1 - TRBV15 - TGTGCCACCAGCAGAGATCCGGCCGAGGGTGAAGCTTTCTTT CATSRDPAEGEAFF
11 TRBJ1-3 - TRBV5-4 - TGTGCCAGCAGCTTGCGAGACACCATATATTTT CASSLRDTIYF
13 TRBJ2-1 - TRBV7-9 TRBD1 TGTGCCAGCAGCTCGGTGACAGGGAATGAGCAGTTCTTC CASSSVTGNEQFF
16 TRBJ2-5 - TRBV2 TRBD2 TGTGCCAGCAGTCCGGTTAGCGGGGGGGCCCAAGAGACCCAGTACTTC CASSPVSGGAQETQYF
15 TRBJ2-2 - TRBV5-1 TRBD2 TGCGCCAGCGATCTAGCGGGAGGGCCCACCGGGGAGCTGTTTTTT CASDLAGGPTGELFF
11 TRBJ1-1 - TRBV2 - TGTGCCGGGGGGGCGGCGACTGAAGCTTTCTTT CAGGAATEAFF
14 TRBJ2-3 - TRBV6-5 TRBD1 TGTGCCAGCAGTTTTGACAGGGCCAGTGATACGCAGTATTTT CASSFDRASDTQYF
15 TRBJ1-6 - TRBV6-5 - TGTGCCAGCAGTTTAAAGGGCAGGGTCAGTTCACCCCTCCACTTT CASSLKGRVSSPLHF
12 TRBJ2-5 - TRBV7-9 - TGTGCCAGCAGCCCCGGGGAGGAGACCCAGTACTTC CASSPGEETQYF
13 TRBJ1-1 - TRBV25-1 - TGTGCCAGCAGTGATGGGCAGGACACTGAAGCTTTCTTT CASSDGQDTEAFF
15 TRBJ2-3 - TRBV5-1 TRBD2 TGCGCCAGCAGGCGGCGGGGGGCTAGCACAGATACGCAGTATTTT CASRRRGASTDTQYF
14 TRBJ2-7 - TRBV28 TRBD2 TGTGCCAGCAGTTTCGGGGGGGGATCCTACGAGCAGTACTTC CASSFGGGSYEQYF
12 TRBJ2-7 - TRBV12-5 - TGTGCTAGTGGTTCGCCCCCACTTGAGGTGTACTTC CASGSPPLEVYF
13 TRBJ1-2 once TRBV18 TRBD1 TGTGCCAGCTCATTAGACAGGGTGGATGGCTACACCTTC CASSLDRVDGYTF
15 TRBJ2-2 - TRBV6-5 TRBD2 TGTGCCAGCAGTTACCTAGCGGGGAACACCGGGGAGCTGTTTTTT CASSYLAGNTGELFF
12 TRBJ2-7 - TRBV19 - TGTGCCAGTAATTATGGTAGCGATGAGCAGTACTTC CASNYGSDEQYF
16 TRBJ1-5 - TRBV2 - TGTGCCAGCAGTGCGGGTTGGAGGGTTGGCAATCAGCCCCAGCATTTT CASSAGWRVGNQPQHF
14 TRBJ1-5 - TRBV18 - TGTGCCAGCTCATCAACAGGGTTTGACCAGCCCCAGCATTTT CASSSTGFDQPQHF
13 TRBJ1-5 - TRBV2 TRBD1 TGTGCCAGCGTGGTGGACAGGGATCAGCCCCAGCATTTT CASVVDRDQPQHF
16 TRBJ2-2 - TRBV19 - TGTGCCAGTAGTAGCGCCGGGACTCTGAACACCGGGGAGCTGTTTTTT CASSSAGTLNTGELFF
19 TRBJ2-6 - TRBV27 - TGTGCCAGCAGTTCATGGGAAGCCGTGTCGGGAGCTGGGGCCAACGTCCTGACTTTC CASSSWEAVSGAGANVLTF
15 TRBJ1-5 once TRBV27 - TGTGCCAGCAGCCCCTCCGAGACATCCAATCAGCCCCAGCATTTT CASSPSETSNQPQHF
16 TRBJ2-3 - TRBV27 TRBD2 TGTGCCAGCAGTAGTCCTAGCGGGGGCCCCACAGATACGCAGTATTTT CASSSPSGGPTDTQYF
13 TRBJ2-3 - TRBV12-3/TRBV12-4 TRBD2 TGTGCCAGCGTCCAGCGGGGCAGGAATACGCAGTATTTT CASVQRGRNTQYF
13 TRBJ2-7 - TRBV7-9 - TGTGCCAGCAGCTTAGGAGGGTTCTACGAGCAGTACTTC CASSLGGFYEQYF
15 TRBJ1-2 - TRBV19 - TGTGCCAGTAGTATAACTTTGGGGACAAGTAAGGACTACACCTTC CASSITLGTSKDYTF
17 TRBJ1-2 once TRBV14 TRBD1 TGTGCCAGCAGCCAAGAACTCAGACAGGGGGCGAACGATGGCTACACCTTC CASSQELRQGANDGYTF